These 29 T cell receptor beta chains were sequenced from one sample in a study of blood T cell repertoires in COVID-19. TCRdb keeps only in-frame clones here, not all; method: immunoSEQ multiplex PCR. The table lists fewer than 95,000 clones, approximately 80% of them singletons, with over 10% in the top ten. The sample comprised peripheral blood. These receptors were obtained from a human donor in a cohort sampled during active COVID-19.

The DNA for the CDR3 is TGTGCCAGCAGCCAACCACAGGGCAAAAATGAAAAACTGTTTTTT. This translates into CASSQPQGKNEKLFF. The chain couples TRBV7-9 to TRBJ1-4, with D possibly matching TRBD1 (6 bases). In germline, CDR1 is SEHNR, CDR2 FQNEAQ (reference sequence). The CDR3 runs 15 residues. Trimming pared 5 bases from V and 5 bases from J, leaving 15 bases between. The entire variable domain, with the rest obtained from reference TRBV7-9 and TRBJ1-4, is as follows: DTGVSQNPRHKITKRGQNVTFRCDPISEHNRLYWYRQTLGQGPEFLTYFQNEAQLEKSRLLSDRFSAERPKGSFSTLEIQRTEQGDSAMYLCASSQPQGKNEKLFFGSGTQLSVL.

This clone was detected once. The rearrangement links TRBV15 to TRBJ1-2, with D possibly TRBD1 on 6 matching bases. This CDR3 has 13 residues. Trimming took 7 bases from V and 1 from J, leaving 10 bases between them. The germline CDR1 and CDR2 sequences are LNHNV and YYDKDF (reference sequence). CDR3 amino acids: CATTRDINYGYTF. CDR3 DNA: TGTGCCACCACCCGGGACATTAACTATGGCTACACCTTC. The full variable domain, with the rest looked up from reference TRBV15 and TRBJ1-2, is DAMVIQNPRYQVTQFGKPVTLSCSQTLNHNVMYWYQQKSSQAPKLLFHYYDKDFNNEADTPDNFQSRRPNTSFCFLDIRSPGLGDTAMYLCATTRDINYGYTFGSGTRLTVV.

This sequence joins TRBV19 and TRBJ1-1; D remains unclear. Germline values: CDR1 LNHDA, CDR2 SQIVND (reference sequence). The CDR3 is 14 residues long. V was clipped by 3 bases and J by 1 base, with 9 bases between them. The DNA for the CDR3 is TGTGCCAGTAGTATTGGCCAGAAGAACACTGAAGCTTTCTTT. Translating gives CASSIGQKNTEAFF.

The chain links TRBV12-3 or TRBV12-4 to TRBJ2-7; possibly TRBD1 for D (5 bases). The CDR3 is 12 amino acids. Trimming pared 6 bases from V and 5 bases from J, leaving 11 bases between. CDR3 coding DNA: TGTGCCAGCAGCATGGACACCCACGAGCAGTACTTC. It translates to CASSMDTHEQYF.

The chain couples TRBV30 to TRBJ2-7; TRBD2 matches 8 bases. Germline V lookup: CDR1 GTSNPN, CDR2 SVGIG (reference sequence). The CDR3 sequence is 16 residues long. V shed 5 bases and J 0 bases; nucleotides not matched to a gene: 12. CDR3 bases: TGTGCCTGGGGGACTAAGCGGGGGAGGAACTCCTACGAGCAGTACTTC. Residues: CAWGTKRGRNSYEQYF.

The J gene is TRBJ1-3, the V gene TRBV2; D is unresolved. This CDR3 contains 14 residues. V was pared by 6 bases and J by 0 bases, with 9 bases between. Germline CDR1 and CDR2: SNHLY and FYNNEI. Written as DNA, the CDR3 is TGTGCCAGCAGGCAGGTCAGCTCTGGAAACACCATATATTTT. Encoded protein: CASRQVSSGNTIYF.

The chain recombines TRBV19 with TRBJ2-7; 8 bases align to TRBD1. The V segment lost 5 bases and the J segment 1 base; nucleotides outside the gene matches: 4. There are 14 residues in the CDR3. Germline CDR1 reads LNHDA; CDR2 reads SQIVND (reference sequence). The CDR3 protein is CASSEGQGSYEQYF. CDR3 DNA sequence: TGTGCCAGTAGTGAAGGACAGGGTTCCTACGAGCAGTACTTC.

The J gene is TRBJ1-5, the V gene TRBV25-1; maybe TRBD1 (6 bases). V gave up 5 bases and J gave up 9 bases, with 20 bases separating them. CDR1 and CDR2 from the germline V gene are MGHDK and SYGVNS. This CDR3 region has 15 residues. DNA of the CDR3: TGTGCCAGCAGTACTTGGGACATACCCGGACCGCCCCAGCATTTT. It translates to CASSTWDIPGPPQHF.

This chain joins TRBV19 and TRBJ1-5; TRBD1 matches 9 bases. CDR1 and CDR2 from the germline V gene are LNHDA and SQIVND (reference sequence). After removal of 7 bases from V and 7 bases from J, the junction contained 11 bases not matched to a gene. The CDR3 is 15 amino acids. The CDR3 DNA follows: TGTGCCAGTAACCTAGGGGGACAGGGTTGGCAGCCCCAGCATTTT. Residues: CASNLGGQGWQPQHF.

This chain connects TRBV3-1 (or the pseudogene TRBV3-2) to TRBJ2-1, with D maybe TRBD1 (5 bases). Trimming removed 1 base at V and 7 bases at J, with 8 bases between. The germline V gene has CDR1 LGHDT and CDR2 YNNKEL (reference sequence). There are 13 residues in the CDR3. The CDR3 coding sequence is TGTGCCAGCAGCCAAGTCAGGGCAAATGAGCAGTTCTTC. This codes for CASSQVRANEQFF.

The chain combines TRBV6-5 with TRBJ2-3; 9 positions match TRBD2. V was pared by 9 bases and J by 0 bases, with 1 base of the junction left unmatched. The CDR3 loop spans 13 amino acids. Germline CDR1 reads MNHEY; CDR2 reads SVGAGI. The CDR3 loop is CASLAGSTDTQYF. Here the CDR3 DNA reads TGTGCCAGTCTAGCGGGGAGCACAGATACGCAGTATTTT.

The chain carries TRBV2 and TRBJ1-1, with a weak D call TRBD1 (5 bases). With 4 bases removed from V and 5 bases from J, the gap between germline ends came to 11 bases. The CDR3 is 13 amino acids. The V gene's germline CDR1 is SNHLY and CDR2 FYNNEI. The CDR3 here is CASSADSLTEAFF. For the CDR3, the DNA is TGTGCCAGCAGTGCAGACAGTCTGACTGAAGCTTTCTTT.

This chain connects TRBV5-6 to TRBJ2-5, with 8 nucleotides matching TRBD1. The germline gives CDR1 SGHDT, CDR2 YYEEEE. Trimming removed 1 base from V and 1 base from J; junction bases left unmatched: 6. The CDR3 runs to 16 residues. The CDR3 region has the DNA TGTGCCAGCAGCTTGAGGGACAGGCAAACCCAAGAGACCCAGTACTTC. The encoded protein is CASSLRDRQTQETQYF.

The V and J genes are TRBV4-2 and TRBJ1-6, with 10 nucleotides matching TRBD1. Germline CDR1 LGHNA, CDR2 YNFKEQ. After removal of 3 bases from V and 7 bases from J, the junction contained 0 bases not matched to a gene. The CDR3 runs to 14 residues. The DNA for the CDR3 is TGTGCCAGCAGCCAGGGACAGGGGAATTCACCCCTCCACTTT. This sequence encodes CASSQGQGNSPLHF.

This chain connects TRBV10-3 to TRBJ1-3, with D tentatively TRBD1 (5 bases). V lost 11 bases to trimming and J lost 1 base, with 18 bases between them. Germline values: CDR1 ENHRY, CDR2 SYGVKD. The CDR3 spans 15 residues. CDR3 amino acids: CASQAGDISGNTIYF. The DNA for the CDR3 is TGTGCCTCCCAGGCGGGGGATATTTCTGGAAACACCATATATTTT.

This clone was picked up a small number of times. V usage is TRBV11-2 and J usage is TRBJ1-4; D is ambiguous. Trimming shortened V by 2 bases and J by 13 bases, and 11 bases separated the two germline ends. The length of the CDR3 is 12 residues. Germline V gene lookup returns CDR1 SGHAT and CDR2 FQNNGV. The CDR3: CASSLSGEGLFF. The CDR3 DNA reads TGTGCCAGCAGCTTATCCGGTGAGGGACTGTTTTTT.

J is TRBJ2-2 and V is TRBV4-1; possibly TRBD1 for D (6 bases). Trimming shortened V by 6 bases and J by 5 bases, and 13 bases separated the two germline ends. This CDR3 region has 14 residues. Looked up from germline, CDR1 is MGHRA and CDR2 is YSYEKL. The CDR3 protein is CASRSRGGTGELFF. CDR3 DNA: TGCGCCAGCAGAAGTCGAGGGGGAACCGGGGAGCTGTTTTTT.

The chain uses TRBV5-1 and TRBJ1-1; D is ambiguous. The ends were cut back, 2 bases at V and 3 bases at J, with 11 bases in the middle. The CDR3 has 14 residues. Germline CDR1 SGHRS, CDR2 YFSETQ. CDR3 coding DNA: TGCGCCAGCAGCTTACTACAGAGGGACACTGAAGCTTTCTTT. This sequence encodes CASSLLQRDTEAFF. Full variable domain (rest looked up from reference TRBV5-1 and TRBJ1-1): KAGVTQTPRYLIKTRGQQVTLSCSPISGHRSVSWYQQTPGQGLQFLFEYFSETQRNKGNFPGRFSGRQFSNSRSEMNVSTLELGDSALYLCASSLLQRDTEAFFGQGTRLTVV.

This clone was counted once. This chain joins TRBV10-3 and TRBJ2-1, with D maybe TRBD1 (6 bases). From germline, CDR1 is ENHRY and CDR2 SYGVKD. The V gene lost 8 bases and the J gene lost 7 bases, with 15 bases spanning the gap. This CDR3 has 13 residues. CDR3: CAISQGLGNEQFF. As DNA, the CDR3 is TGTGCCATCTCACAGGGTTTGGGGAATGAGCAGTTCTTC.

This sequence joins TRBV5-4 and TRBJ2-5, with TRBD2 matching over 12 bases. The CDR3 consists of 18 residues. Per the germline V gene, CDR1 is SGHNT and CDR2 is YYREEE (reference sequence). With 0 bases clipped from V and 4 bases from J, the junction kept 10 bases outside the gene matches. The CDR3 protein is CASSLATASGGAGETQYF. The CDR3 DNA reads TGTGCCAGCAGCTTGGCCACGGCTAGCGGGGGGGCTGGAGAGACCCAGTACTTC.

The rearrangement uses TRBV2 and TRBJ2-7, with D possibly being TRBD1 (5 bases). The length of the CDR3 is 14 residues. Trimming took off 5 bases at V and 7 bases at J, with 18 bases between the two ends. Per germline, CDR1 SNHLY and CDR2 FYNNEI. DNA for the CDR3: TGTGCCAGCAGTCTTTTACGACAGTCTACGGAGCAGTACTTC. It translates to CASSLLRQSTEQYF.

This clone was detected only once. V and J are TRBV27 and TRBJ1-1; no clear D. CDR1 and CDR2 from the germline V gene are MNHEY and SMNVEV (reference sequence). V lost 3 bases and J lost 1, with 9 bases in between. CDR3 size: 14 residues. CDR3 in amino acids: CASSFTVSNTEAFF. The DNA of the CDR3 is TGTGCCAGCAGTTTTACGGTTTCGAACACTGAAGCTTTCTTT.

CDR3 sequence: CASSLAGHQETQYF. DNA for the CDR3: TGTGCCAGCAGCTTGGCTGGCCATCAAGAGACCCAGTACTTC. The gene calls are TRBV5-6 and TRBJ2-5; D is undetermined. The CDR3 is 14 residues long. With 0 bases removed from V and 2 bases from J, the gap between germline ends came to 8 bases. In germline, CDR1 is SGHDT, CDR2 YYEEEE.

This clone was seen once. DNA of the CDR3: TGTGCCAGCAGTGCGACGGGACAGGGAGAAAAGACCCAGTACTTC. Residues: CASSATGQGEKTQYF. The chain carries TRBV25-1 and TRBJ2-5; the match to TRBD1 covers 9 bases. The CDR3 sequence is 15 residues long. V lost 4 bases and J lost 6; bases outside the gene matches: 9. The V gene's germline CDR1 is MGHDK and CDR2 SYGVNS.

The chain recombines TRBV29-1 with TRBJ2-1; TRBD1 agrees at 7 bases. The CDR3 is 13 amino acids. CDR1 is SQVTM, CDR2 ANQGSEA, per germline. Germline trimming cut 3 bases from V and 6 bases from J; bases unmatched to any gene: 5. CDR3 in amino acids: CSVDPGTANEQFF. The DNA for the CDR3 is TGCAGCGTTGACCCCGGGACAGCCAATGAGCAGTTCTTC.

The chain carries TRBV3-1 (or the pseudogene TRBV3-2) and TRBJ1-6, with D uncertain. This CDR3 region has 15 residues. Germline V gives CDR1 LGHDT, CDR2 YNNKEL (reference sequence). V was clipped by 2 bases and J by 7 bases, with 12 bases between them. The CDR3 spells CASSQKLAGNSPLHF. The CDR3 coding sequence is TGTGCCAGCAGCCAAAAATTGGCGGGGAATTCACCCCTCCACTTT.

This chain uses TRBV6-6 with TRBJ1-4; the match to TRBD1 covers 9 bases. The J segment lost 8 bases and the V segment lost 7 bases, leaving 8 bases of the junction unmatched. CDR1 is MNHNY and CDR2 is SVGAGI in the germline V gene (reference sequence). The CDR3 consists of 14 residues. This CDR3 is CASTLDRGREKLFF. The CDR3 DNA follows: TGTGCCAGCACCCTGGACAGGGGCAGGGAAAAACTGTTTTTT.

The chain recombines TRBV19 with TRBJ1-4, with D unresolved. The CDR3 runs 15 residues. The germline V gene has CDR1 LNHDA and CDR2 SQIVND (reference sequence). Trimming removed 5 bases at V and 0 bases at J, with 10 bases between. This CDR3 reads CASSFPGATNEKLFF. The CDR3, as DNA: TGTGCCAGTAGTTTTCCGGGAGCAACTAATGAAAAACTGTTTTTT.

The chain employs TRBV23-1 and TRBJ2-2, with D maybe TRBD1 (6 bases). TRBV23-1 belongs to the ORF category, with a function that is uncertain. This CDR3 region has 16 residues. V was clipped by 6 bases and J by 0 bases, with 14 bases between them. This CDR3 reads CASSLEDSANTGELFF. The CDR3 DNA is TGCGCCAGCAGCCTAGAGGACAGCGCGAACACCGGGGAGCTGTTTTTT.